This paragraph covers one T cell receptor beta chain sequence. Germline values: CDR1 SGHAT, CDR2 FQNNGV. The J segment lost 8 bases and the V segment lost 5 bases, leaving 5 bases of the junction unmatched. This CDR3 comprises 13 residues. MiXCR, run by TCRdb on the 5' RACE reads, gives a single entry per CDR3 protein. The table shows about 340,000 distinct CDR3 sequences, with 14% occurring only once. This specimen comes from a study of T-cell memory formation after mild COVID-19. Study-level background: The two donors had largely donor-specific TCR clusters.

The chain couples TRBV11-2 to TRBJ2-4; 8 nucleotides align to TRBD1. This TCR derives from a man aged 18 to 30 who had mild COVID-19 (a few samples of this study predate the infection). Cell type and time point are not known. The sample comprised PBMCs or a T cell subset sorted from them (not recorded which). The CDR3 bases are TGTGCCAGCAGCCAGACAGGGGTGGACATTCAGTACTTC. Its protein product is CASSQTGVDIQYF. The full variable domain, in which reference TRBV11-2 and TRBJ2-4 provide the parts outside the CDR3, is EAGVAQSPRYKIIEKRQSVAFWCNPISGHATLYWYQQILGQGPKLLIQFQNNGVVDDSQLPKDRFSAERLKGVDSTLKIQPAKLEDSAVYLCASSQTGVDIQYFGAGTRLSVL.